These T cell receptor beta chains were read from a single sample in a study of blood T cell repertoires in COVID-19. Using immunoSEQ multiplex PCR, the repertoire was profiled, and TCRdb retains in-frame clones only, with some absent. Of hundreds of thousands of clones listed, around nine tenths are singletons. Sequenced sample: PBMCs or T cells enriched from blood (not recorded which). All receptors derive from a woman aged 50 to 65 who had recovered from COVID-19. Both conserved end residues are part of each CDR3. Each record gives: V gene, J gene, clone size, D gene, CDR3 DNA, CDR3 protein. D genes are given only for firm matches. Size is omitted from some rows. Given values are once, few, many or a class for expanded clones.

v_gene: TRBV4-1; j_gene: TRBJ1-1; abundance: .; d_gene: .; CDR3nt: TGCGCCAGCAGCCAAGATCGCGACACTGAAGCTTTCTTT; CDR3aa: CASSQDRDTEAFF
v_gene: TRBV6-2/TRBV6-3; j_gene: TRBJ2-1; abundance: .; d_gene: .; CDR3nt: TGTGCCAGCAGTTACTCGTTTCTAGTCCGGGAGCAGTTCTTC; CDR3aa: CASSYSFLVREQFF
v_gene: TRBV27; j_gene: TRBJ2-7; abundance: .; d_gene: .; CDR3nt: TGTGCCAGCAGTTATCAGCGGGCGGCGTCCTACGAGCAGTACTTC; CDR3aa: CASSYQRAASYEQYF
v_gene: TRBV29-1; j_gene: TRBJ1-2; abundance: few; d_gene: TRBD1; CDR3nt: TGCAGCGTTGGGACCGGGACAGGGGTCAACTATGGCTACACCTTC; CDR3aa: CSVGTGTGVNYGYTF
v_gene: TRBV28; j_gene: TRBJ1-5; abundance: .; d_gene: TRBD1; CDR3nt: TGTGCCAGCAGTTACGTAACCGGGACAGGGATCAATCAGCCCCAGCATTTT; CDR3aa: CASSYVTGTGINQPQHF
v_gene: TRBV7-9; j_gene: TRBJ2-7; abundance: .; d_gene: .; CDR3nt: TGTGCCAGCAGCTCCTACGGGGAGCAGTACTTC; CDR3aa: CASSSYGEQYF
v_gene: TRBV11-2; j_gene: TRBJ2-5; abundance: .; d_gene: .; CDR3nt: TGTGCCAGCAGCGGAGGAGGGACAGAAGTTAGTGGGATGGTGGAGACCCAGTACTTC; CDR3aa: CASSGGGTEVSGMVETQYF
v_gene: TRBV5-1; j_gene: TRBJ2-1; abundance: .; d_gene: TRBD2; CDR3nt: TGCGCCAGCAGCGGGACTAGCGGGAGTAGTCATGAGCAGTTCTTC; CDR3aa: CASSGTSGSSHEQFF
v_gene: TRBV2; j_gene: TRBJ2-2; abundance: .; d_gene: .; CDR3nt: TGTGCCAGCAGTGCGGTCGCGAACACCGGGGAGCTGTTTTTT; CDR3aa: CASSAVANTGELFF
v_gene: TRBV19; j_gene: TRBJ1-1; abundance: .; d_gene: .; CDR3nt: TGTGCCAGTAGTATAGATGAGAGGTCAGGGACATGGGGGAACACTGAAGCTTTCTTT; CDR3aa: CASSIDERSGTWGNTEAFF
v_gene: TRBV9; j_gene: TRBJ1-3; abundance: .; d_gene: .; CDR3nt: TGTGCCAGCAGCGAGGGGACAGGAAACACCATATATTTT; CDR3aa: CASSEGTGNTIYF
v_gene: TRBV13; j_gene: TRBJ2-1; abundance: .; d_gene: .; CDR3nt: TGTGCCAGCAGCTCCGTTAAGAGAGTAGCGGCTGAGCAGTTCTTC; CDR3aa: CASSSVKRVAAEQFF
v_gene: TRBV10-3; j_gene: TRBJ2-1; abundance: .; d_gene: TRBD2; CDR3nt: TGTGCAAGCACCGGGACTAGCGGGAGGAAGAATGAGCAGTTCTTC; CDR3aa: CASTGTSGRKNEQFF
v_gene: TRBV28; j_gene: TRBJ2-1; abundance: .; d_gene: .; CDR3nt: TGTGCCACCACGGGAGTGGGATACAATGAGCAGTTCTTC; CDR3aa: CATTGVGYNEQFF
v_gene: TRBV18; j_gene: TRBJ1-1; abundance: .; d_gene: .; CDR3nt: TGTGCCAGCTCACCAACGTTAGGGGCGAACACTGAAGCTTTCTTT; CDR3aa: CASSPTLGANTEAFF
v_gene: TRBV5-4; j_gene: TRBJ1-2; abundance: .; d_gene: .; CDR3nt: TGTGCCAGCAGTACCAGGAGGGATTATGGCTACACCTTC; CDR3aa: CASSTRRDYGYTF
v_gene: TRBV19; j_gene: TRBJ1-6; abundance: .; d_gene: TRBD1; CDR3nt: TGTGCCAGTAGTATGGCAGGGGGAATTTCACCCCTCCACTTT; CDR3aa: CASSMAGGISPLHF
v_gene: TRBV2; j_gene: TRBJ2-2; abundance: .; d_gene: .; CDR3nt: TGTGCCAGCAGTGTAGTTGGCACCGGGGAGCTGTTTTTT; CDR3aa: CASSVVGTGELFF
v_gene: TRBV2; j_gene: TRBJ2-1; abundance: .; d_gene: .; CDR3nt: TGTGCCAGCAAGGACCATGGGGCCGCCCCGGAGCAGTTCTTC; CDR3aa: CASKDHGAAPEQFF
v_gene: TRBV2; j_gene: TRBJ1-2; abundance: few; d_gene: TRBD1; CDR3nt: TGTGCCAGCAGTGGGGACAGGGGCAACTATGGCTACACCTTC; CDR3aa: CASSGDRGNYGYTF
v_gene: TRBV6-1; j_gene: TRBJ1-3; abundance: .; d_gene: TRBD1; CDR3nt: TGTGCCAGCAGTGAAGCGGTAACAGGGGCTGGTGGAAACACCATATATTTT; CDR3aa: CASSEAVTGAGGNTIYF
v_gene: TRBV27; j_gene: TRBJ2-5; abundance: few; d_gene: TRBD2; CDR3nt: TGTGCCAGCAACCCCGGGACTAACCAAGAGACCCAGTACTTC; CDR3aa: CASNPGTNQETQYF
v_gene: TRBV23-1; j_gene: TRBJ2-5; abundance: .; d_gene: .; CDR3nt: TGCGCCAGCAGTCAATCTAAGGGGGATACTACAGAAGAGACCCAGTACTTC; CDR3aa: CASSQSKGDTTEETQYF
v_gene: TRBV6-2/TRBV6-3; j_gene: TRBJ1-5; abundance: .; d_gene: TRBD1; CDR3nt: TGTGCCAGCAGTCCCCGACAGGGACGGCAGCCCCAGCATTTT; CDR3aa: CASSPRQGRQPQHF
v_gene: TRBV18; j_gene: TRBJ2-3; abundance: .; d_gene: TRBD2; CDR3nt: TGTGCCAGCTCCCGGGGTAGCGGGACAGATACGCAGTATTTT; CDR3aa: CASSRGSGTDTQYF
v_gene: TRBV2; j_gene: TRBJ1-1; abundance: once; d_gene: .; CDR3nt: TGTGCCAGCAGTGAAGCAGTCACGAGGAACACTGAAGCTTTCTTT; CDR3aa: CASSEAVTRNTEAFF
v_gene: TRBV5-6; j_gene: TRBJ2-7; abundance: .; d_gene: .; CDR3nt: TGTGCCAGCAGCCGGGATGGGTACGAGCAGTACTTC; CDR3aa: CASSRDGYEQYF
v_gene: TRBV3-1/TRBV3-2; j_gene: TRBJ2-1; abundance: .; d_gene: TRBD2; CDR3nt: TGTGCCAGCAGCCAAGGGGGAGGGCAATCCAATGAGCAGTTCTTC; CDR3aa: CASSQGGGQSNEQFF
v_gene: TRBV11-1; j_gene: TRBJ2-1; abundance: .; d_gene: TRBD2; CDR3nt: TGTGCCAGCAGCTCGGCTAGCGGGAACAATGAGCAGTTCTTC; CDR3aa: CASSSASGNNEQFF
v_gene: TRBV18; j_gene: TRBJ2-7; abundance: .; d_gene: .; CDR3nt: TGTGCCAGCTCACCATCCATGAGCTCCTACGAGCAGTACTTC; CDR3aa: CASSPSMSSYEQYF
v_gene: TRBV21-1; j_gene: TRBJ2-6; abundance: .; d_gene: .; CDR3nt: TGTGCCAGCCTCCAGGTATTCAAGGTCCTGACTTTC; CDR3aa: CASLQVFKVLTF
v_gene: TRBV15; j_gene: TRBJ2-1; abundance: .; d_gene: TRBD2; CDR3nt: TGTGCCACCAGCCCGGCGGGAGGGTACAATGAGCAGTTCTTC; CDR3aa: CATSPAGGYNEQFF
v_gene: TRBV5-4; j_gene: TRBJ2-2; abundance: .; d_gene: .; CDR3nt: TGTGCCAGCAGCTTAACCGACACCTACACCGGGGAGCTGTTTTTT; CDR3aa: CASSLTDTYTGELFF
v_gene: TRBV19; j_gene: TRBJ1-2; abundance: .; d_gene: .; CDR3nt: TGTGCCAGTAGTACCGATCCACAGGGCACGATGGGCTACACCTTC; CDR3aa: CASSTDPQGTMGYTF
v_gene: TRBV24-1; j_gene: TRBJ2-7; abundance: .; d_gene: TRBD2; CDR3nt: TGTGCCACCAGTGCAATAGCGGGAGGGCCCCACGAGCAGTACTTC; CDR3aa: CATSAIAGGPHEQYF